These T cell receptor beta chains were read from a single sample in a study of CD8 T cells in Susac syndrome. TCRdb reanalysed the immunoSEQ multiplex PCR reads using MiXCR and keeps one entry per CDR3 protein. The data show some 100,000 distinct CDR3 sequences, around 95% seen once. Sequencing used CD8+ T cells from PBMCs. The receptors originated from a human donor with Susac syndrome. Each CDR3 is given with its conserved first and last residue. A D gene is named only where the DNA matches it firmly. A clone size is listed for some rows: how often the clone was seen (once, few, many), or a class if it is expanded.

v_call	clone_size	d_call	j_call	cdr3_aa	cdr3_nt
TRBV24-1	.	.	TRBJ2-3	CATSEQGGTDTQYF	TGTGCCACCTCCGAACAGGGCGGCACAGATACGCAGTATTTT
TRBV19	.	.	TRBJ2-3	CASSALGATDTQYF	TGTGCCAGTAGTGCCCTTGGAGCTACAGATACGCAGTATTTT
TRBV29-1	.	.	TRBJ2-7	CSVSGLKYEQYF	TGCAGCGTGTCAGGACTCAAGTACGAGCAGTACTTC
TRBV2	.	.	TRBJ1-1	CASSDDRTMNTEAFF	TGTGCCAGCAGCGATGACAGGACAATGAACACTGAAGCTTTCTTT
TRBV28	.	.	TRBJ2-7	CASSLVNEQYF	TGTGCCAGCAGCCTTGTTAACGAGCAGTACTTC
TRBV3-1	.	.	TRBJ2-3	CASSQTEDTQYF	TGTGCCAGCAGCCAAACGGAGGACACGCAGTATTTT
TRBV6-5	once	TRBD1	TRBJ2-1	CASSTRTGVDNEQFF	TGTGCCAGCAGTACCCGGACAGGGGTGGATAATGAGCAGTTCTTC
TRBV4-1	.	.	TRBJ1-2	CASSLQGRDSYGYTF	TGCGCCAGCAGCCTTCAAGGCCGAGACAGCTATGGCTACACCTTC
TRBV3-1	.	.	TRBJ2-5	CASSQEGQGQETQYF	TGTGCCAGCAGCCAAGAAGGCCAGGGACAAGAGACCCAGTACTTC
TRBV20-1	once	.	TRBJ1-1	CSARQETEAFF	TGCAGTGCTAGACAAGAAACTGAAGCTTTCTTT
TRBV29-1	.	TRBD2	TRBJ2-1	CSGGGDSYNEQFF	TGCAGCGGGGGGGGTGACTCCTACAATGAGCAGTTCTTC
TRBV7-3	.	.	TRBJ2-1	CASSLTGGPRNEQFF	TGTGCCAGCAGCTTAACCGGGGGGCCCCGCAATGAGCAGTTCTTC
TRBV9	.	.	TRBJ1-2	CASSAIKQGYYGYTF	TGTGCCAGCAGCGCCATCAAACAGGGTTACTATGGCTACACCTTC
TRBV12-3/TRBV12-4	once	TRBD2	TRBJ2-5	CASSAFHSGGAQVQETQYF	TGTGCCAGCAGCGCATTCCACAGCGGGGGGGCCCAGGTACAAGAGACCCAGTACTTC
TRBV15	.	.	TRBJ2-7	CATSRGRQIYEQYF	TGTGCCACCAGCAGAGGACGGCAGATCTACGAGCAGTACTTC
TRBV5-1	once	.	TRBJ2-7	CASSLARGHEQYF	TGCGCCAGCAGCTTGGCCAGGGGCCACGAGCAGTACTTC
TRBV9	.	.	TRBJ2-3	CASSLGGASTDTQYF	TGTGCCAGCAGCCTCGGGGGAGCTAGCACAGATACGCAGTATTTT
TRBV5-6	.	.	TRBJ1-1	CASGTGLGTEAFF	TGTGCCAGCGGTACAGGGCTGGGAACTGAAGCTTTCTTT
TRBV20-1	.	TRBD2	TRBJ2-3	CSAASGGPLDTQYF	TGCAGTGCTGCTAGCGGGGGGCCGTTAGATACGCAGTATTTT
TRBV6-5	.	TRBD1	TRBJ2-4	CASSSHRGDIQYF	TGTGCCAGCAGTTCCCACAGGGGAGACATTCAGTACTTC
TRBV6-4	.	.	TRBJ1-1	CASSDSGNTEAFF	TGTGCCAGCAGTGACTCGGGGAACACTGAAGCTTTCTTT
TRBV21-1	.	.	TRBJ2-5	CASSLRGPETQYF	TGTGCCAGCAGCCTCCGAGGGCCGGAGACCCAGTACTTC
TRBV27	.	.	TRBJ2-7	CASSLANSYEQYF	TGTGCCAGCAGTTTAGCCAACAGCTACGAGCAGTACTTC
TRBV20-1	.	.	TRBJ2-1	CSARGGGNEQFF	TGCAGTGCTAGAGGGGGCGGCAATGAGCAGTTCTTC
TRBV2	.	.	TRBJ2-1	CASSGGSQGRQFF	TGTGCCAGCAGTGGGGGGTCCCAAGGGAGGCAGTTCTTC
TRBV21-1	.	.	TRBJ1-1	CASSLDLEAFF	TGTGCCAGCAGCTTAGACTTGGAAGCTTTCTTT
TRBV29-1	.	.	TRBJ2-5	CSVEFIRAGDLETQYF	TGCAGCGTTGAATTCATTCGCGCAGGGGATCTGGAGACCCAGTACTTC
TRBV28	.	.	TRBJ2-7	CASSPTRGSYEQYF	TGTGCCAGCAGTCCCACCCGCGGCTCCTACGAGCAGTACTTC
TRBV4-1	.	.	TRBJ1-1	CASSPRWTNTEAFF	TGCGCCAGCAGTCCCAGATGGACGAACACTGAAGCTTTCTTT
TRBV20-1	.	TRBD2	TRBJ2-1	CSASLGLAVDEQFF	TGCAGTGCTTCCTTGGGACTAGCGGTCGATGAGCAGTTCTTC
TRBV29-1	once	.	TRBJ1-1	CSVLGENTEAFF	TGCAGCGTCCTGGGGGAGAACACTGAAGCTTTCTTT
TRBV25-1	.	.	TRBJ2-7	CARQGGSRLSYEQYF	TGTGCCAGGCAGGGGGGTAGCCGACTCTCCTACGAGCAGTACTTC